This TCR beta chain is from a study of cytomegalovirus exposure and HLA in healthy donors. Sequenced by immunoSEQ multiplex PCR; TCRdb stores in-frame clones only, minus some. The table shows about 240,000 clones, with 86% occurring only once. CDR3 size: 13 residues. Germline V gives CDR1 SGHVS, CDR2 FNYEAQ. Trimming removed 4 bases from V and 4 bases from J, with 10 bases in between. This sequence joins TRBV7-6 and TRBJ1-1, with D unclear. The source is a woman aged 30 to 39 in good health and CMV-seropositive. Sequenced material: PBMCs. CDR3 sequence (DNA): TGTGCCAGCAGCTCGTCACCAGGCACTGAAGCTTTCTTT. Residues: CASSSSPGTEAFF.